Below are 13 T cell receptor beta chains sequenced from a single sample in a study of regulatory T cells in long-lasting Graves disease. The TCR beta library used iRepertoire HTBI primers with Arm-PCR amplification of CDR3. TCRdb passed the multiplex PCR reads through MiXCR, listing each CDR3 protein once. The table shows 550,000 to 700,000 distinct CDR3 sequences, with more than 15% occurring only once. Time point in this sample: newly diagnosed GD, antithyroid drugs for less than 3 months. RNA isolated from PBMCs was used to make the TCR library. These same data were also listed under a study on T cells in Graves' hyperthyroidism and ophthalmopathy.

Sequenced material: peripheral blood mononuclear cells (PBMCs), taken at new diagnosis, from a patient treated with antithyroid drugs. The receptor source for this set is a man younger than 35 with Graves disease.

This clonotype was seen repeatedly, ten times or more. The chain couples TRBV20-1 to TRBJ2-7, with D perhaps assigned TRBD1 or TRBD2 (6 bases each). V shed 1 base and J shed 0 bases, with 13 bases lying between them. This CDR3 has 15 residues. Germline-derived CDR1 and CDR2 are DFQATT and SNEGSKA (reference sequence). The CDR3 here is CSARVTGGSSYEQYF. DNA for the CDR3: TGCAGTGCTAGAGTAACCGGGGGCAGCTCCTACGAGCAGTACTTC.

This clonotype was observed many times. The rearrangement links TRBV7-6 to TRBJ2-3; D remains unclear. The V end was cut by 2 bases, the J end by 0 bases, with 12 bases between. The CDR3 loop spans 16 amino acids. Per the germline V gene, CDR1 is SGHVS and CDR2 is FNYEAQ. The DNA of the CDR3 is TGTGCCAGCAGCTTAACGGACGGCCTTAGCACAGATACGCAGTATTTT. Protein product: CASSLTDGLSTDTQYF.

This clonotype was observed at least ten times. V usage is TRBV2 and J usage is TRBJ2-4; 8 bases map to TRBD1. The CDR3 runs to 16 residues. Germline trimming cut 6 bases from V and 3 bases from J; bases unmatched to any gene: 10. Germline values: CDR1 SNHLY, CDR2 FYNNEI. The chain's CDR3 is CASRDRDGFVKNIQYF. The CDR3 DNA sequence: TGTGCCAGCAGGGACAGGGATGGGTTTGTCAAAAACATTCAGTACTTC.

In the case of this clonotype: A much larger clone differs from this one at a single base, so this may be a read error. The chain uses TRBV27 and TRBJ2-3; the D is unclear. This CDR3 comprises 17 residues. CDR1 and CDR2 (germline): MNHEY, SMNVEV (reference sequence). V shed 4 bases and J shed 2 bases, with 19 bases lying between them. The CDR3: CASSSSDPRTPTDTQYF. The CDR3 DNA sequence: TGTGCCAGCAGTTCCTCGGATCCCCGGACCCCCACAGATACGCAGTATTTT.

This clonotype was seen repeatedly, ten times or more. In nucleotides, the CDR3 is TGTGCCAGCAGCTCCGACAGGTACAATGAGCAGTTCTTC. This gives the protein CASSSDRYNEQFF. The chain couples TRBV5-8 to TRBJ2-1, with D perhaps TRBD1 (6 bases). This CDR3 has 13 amino acids. Germline V gene sequence: CDR1 SGHTS, CDR2 YDEGEE. The V end was cut by 3 bases, the J end by 4 bases, with 8 bases between.

The rearrangement uses TRBV9 and TRBJ2-2; D may correspond to TRBD1 or TRBD2 (6 bases each). V lost 3 bases and J lost 7, with 16 bases in between. Germline values: CDR1 SGDLS, CDR2 YYNGEE. The CDR3 has 15 amino acids. CDR3 amino acids: CASSGRPGAGGELFF. The DNA of the CDR3 is TGTGCCAGCAGCGGCCGCCCGGGGGCAGGCGGGGAGCTGTTTTTT.

This clonotype was seen a few times. The chain uses TRBV5-1 and TRBJ2-6; D uncertain. V gave up 0 bases and J gave up 5 bases, with 3 bases separating them. CDR3 length: 13 residues. In germline, CDR1 is SGHRS, CDR2 YFSETQ. The CDR3 sequence is CASSLGWANVLTF. CDR3 DNA sequence: TGCGCCAGCAGCTTGGGATGGGCCAACGTCCTGACTTTC. The entire variable domain, with the rest obtained from reference TRBV5-1 and TRBJ2-6, is as follows: KAGVTQTPRYLIKTRGQQVTLSCSPISGHRSVSWYQQTPGQGLQFLFEYFSETQRNKGNFPGRFSGRQFSNSRSEMNVSTLELGDSALYLCASSLGWANVLTFGAGSRLTVL.

The chain has TRBV5-1 and TRBJ2-1; no firm D call. The CDR3 is 13 residues long. V was cut by 0 bases and J by 6 bases, with 7 bases left in between. Germline V gene sequence: CDR1 SGHRS, CDR2 YFSETQ. CDR3 region: CASSLDSLNEQFF. The DNA of the CDR3 is TGCGCCAGCAGCTTGGACAGCCTCAATGAGCAGTTCTTC. Filled out from reference TRBV5-1 and TRBJ2-1, the complete variable domain reads KAGVTQTPRYLIKTRGQQVTLSCSPISGHRSVSWYQQTPGQGLQFLFEYFSETQRNKGNFPGRFSGRQFSNSRSEMNVSTLELGDSALYLCASSLDSLNEQFFGPGTRLTVL.

The chain combines TRBV5-6 with TRBJ2-7, with 9 bases lining up with TRBD1. The germline gives CDR1 SGHDT, CDR2 YYEEEE. With V trimmed by 2 bases and J by 4 bases, 10 bases remained unmatched. The CDR3 has 16 amino acids. The CDR3 nucleotides are TGTGCCAGCAGCTTCGGCCGCCGGGACAGGGCTTACGAGCAGTACTTC. It yields the protein CASSFGRRDRAYEQYF.

The V and J genes are TRBV7-3 and TRBJ2-1, with D perhaps TRBD2 (6 bases). This CDR3 spans 13 amino acids. V was pared by 5 bases and J by 9 bases, with 14 bases between. Germline values: CDR1 SGHTA, CDR2 FQGTGA. This CDR3 reads CASSPGSIGEQFF. Here the CDR3 DNA reads TGTGCCAGCAGCCCCGGGAGTATAGGTGAGCAGTTCTTC.

V gene TRBV4-1 combines with J gene TRBJ1-1; a possible D gene is TRBD1 (5 bases). Germline V gives CDR1 MGHRA, CDR2 YSYEKL. The CDR3 totals 15 residues. The V end was cut by 4 bases, the J end by 1 base, with 13 bases between. This chain's CDR3 is CASSLSQGENTEAFF. CDR3 DNA sequence: TGCGCCAGCAGCCTCTCTCAGGGAGAGAACACTGAAGCTTTCTTT.

V is TRBV19 and J is TRBJ2-2; TRBD1 matches 9 bases. The trim removed 6 bases at V and 4 bases at J, leaving 6 bases unmatched. The V gene's germline CDR1 is LNHDA and CDR2 SQIVND (reference sequence). The CDR3 sequence is 15 residues long. The DNA for the CDR3 is TGTGCCAGTAGATCTGGGACAGGGAGCACCGGGGAGCTGTTTTTT. It yields the protein CASRSGTGSTGELFF.

Many counts were recorded for this clonotype. The rearrangement links TRBV7-9 to TRBJ2-1; D remains unclear. The ends were cut back, 4 bases at V and 10 bases at J, with 11 bases in the middle. This CDR3 contains 12 residues. CDR1 and CDR2 (germline): SEHNR, FQNEAQ (reference sequence). The CDR3 spells CASSSAGEEQFF. The CDR3 nucleotides read TGTGCCAGCAGCTCGGCCGGTGAAGAGCAGTTCTTC.